A single sample is the source of the 3 T cell receptor beta chains below, sequenced in a study of T-cell reconstitution after alpha-beta-depleted transplantation in children. During its preparation, the TCRbeta library received unique molecular identifiers. One entry per CDR3 protein results from TCRdb running MiXCR on the PCR reads. The sample consists of roughly 160,000 distinct CDR3 sequences, 8.5% to 14% of them appearing once. The material sequenced was PBMCs, taken before TCRalphabeta/CD19-depleted stem cell transplant. The receptor source for this set is a boy aged 2 to 10 with acute myeloid leukemia, due to receive a stem cell transplant.

This clonotype came up many times. Here the CDR3 DNA reads TGTGCCAGCAGCATCCCCTACTGGACCCCCCCGGTGCATAGCAATCAGCCCCAGCATTTT. The encoded protein is CASSIPYWTPPVHSNQPQHF. The chain couples TRBV28 to TRBJ1-5; D uncertain. Germline lookup yields CDR1 MDHEN and CDR2 SYDVKM. This CDR3 is 20 amino acids long. Trimming took 6 bases from V and 0 from J, leaving 27 bases between them.

The table lists this clonotype with many counts. This rearrangement joins TRBV15 to TRBJ2-3, with D unclear. Germline V CDR1 and CDR2: LNHNV, YYDKDF (reference sequence). V was pared by 0 bases and J by 1 base, with 5 bases between. The CDR3 runs to 14 residues. The CDR3 sequence: CATSREPGTDTQYF. The DNA of the CDR3 is TGTGCCACCAGCAGAGAGCCTGGCACAGATACGCAGTATTTT.

This clonotype has at least ten counts. This CDR3 is CSVGRETQYF. CDR3 coding DNA: TGCAGCGTCGGCCGGGAGACCCAGTACTTC. The genes are TRBV29-1 and TRBJ2-5; no firm D call. The CDR3 length is 10 residues. Germline V gene lookup returns CDR1 SQVTM and CDR2 ANQGSEA. Trimming removed 6 bases from V and 5 bases from J, with 7 bases in between.